This T cell receptor beta chain was found in a study of T-cell memory formation after mild COVID-19 (dated by TCRdb to about 2021). Broadly, across the study: TCR sequence clusters from the two donors were largely donor specific. Two young, previously healthy adult volunteers made up the cohort, one male and one female. In a couple of donors, T-cell clones that expanded and contracted after mild COVID-19 were followed by sequencing TCRalpha and TCRbeta repertoires longitudinally.

A distance of 11 bases separates the germline ends of V and J, which lose 5 bases and 1 base respectively. From the cysteine up to the phenylalanine, the CDR3 has a length of 14 residues. The DNA shown is the 42-base CDR3, in frame from base 1. For CDR1 and CDR2, the germline V gene lists MNHEY and SVGEGT. Ficoll-Paque density gradient centrifugation was used to isolate PBMCs. Sequenced using an Illumina NovaSeq 6000. TCRalpha and TCRbeta cDNA libraries were constructed by 5'RACE with constant-segment primers, with sample barcodes and unique molecular identifiers being introduced. Trizol reagent was used to extract RNA from every sample. Amplification of the libraries took two PCR steps, and the second step added a second sample barcode plus Illumina TruSeq adapters. Libraries were sequenced on an Illumina NovaSeq with 2 x 150 bp paired-end reads. Per the authors' processing: The reads were demultiplexed and collapsed into UMI-guided consensus sequences using migec v1.2.7. With mixcr v2.1.11, UMI consensuses were aligned to TRA and TRB V and J templates and assembled into clonotypes. Expanded or contracted clonotypes were those called significant by both edgeR and NoisET, with noise models trained on biological replicates. For edgeR calls, a false discovery rate-adjusted p below 0.01 and a log2 fold-change threshold of 1 were applied. PCA with hierarchical clustering of max-normalized trajectories of the 1000 most abundant clonotypes was used as exploratory dynamics analysis. Separately sequenced CD4+ and CD8+ repertoires were used to assign a CD4 or CD8 phenotype to each responding clone. TCRdb trimmed public reads at Q25 via fastp, called clones via MiXCR and kept in-frame beta chains. Each CDR3 protein appears once, grouped with its most common genes and DNA. The V and J calls, along with clone size, are taken from TCRdb and not from the paper's own processing. This sample has around 180,000 distinct CDR3 sequences in its table, and 18% of those were observed once. The top ten clones comprise 3% to 4.5% of the sample.

The study at large found these results: Contracting CD4+ clones turned up mainly in the CM and EM memory subsets, whereas EMRA was where CD8+ clones were enriched. Whether the second-wave clones peaking on day 37 were SARS-CoV-2 specific was not confirmed. Clones contracting from day 15 to 85 had balanced CD4/CD8 phenotypes, while a second wave expanding from day 15 to 37 was biased towards CD4+. Some responding clones were detected in pre-infection memory, suggesting pre-existing cross-reactive memory T cells joined the SARS-CoV-2 response. Only a couple of mild cases were covered by the study, and larger cohorts that include severe cases with pre-infection samples were considered necessary.

Points on this clonotype: Which antigen it targets is not known. Base qualities are not recorded, but no much larger clone differs from it by a single base.

The sequencing sample was made of PBMCs or a T cell subset sorted from them (not recorded which). Recombination linked TRBV6-2 or TRBV6-3 to TRBJ1-2; no D gene call is confident. The sequence came from a man aged 18 to 30 who had mild COVID-19 (a few samples of this study predate the infection). The sample titles of this study are shuffled in the database, so cell type and time point are left out; the donor was told from shared clones. CDR3 region: CASSRGGSNYGYTF. The DNA sequence is given as TGTGCCAGCAGTAGAGGTGGCAGTAACTATGGCTACACCTTC.